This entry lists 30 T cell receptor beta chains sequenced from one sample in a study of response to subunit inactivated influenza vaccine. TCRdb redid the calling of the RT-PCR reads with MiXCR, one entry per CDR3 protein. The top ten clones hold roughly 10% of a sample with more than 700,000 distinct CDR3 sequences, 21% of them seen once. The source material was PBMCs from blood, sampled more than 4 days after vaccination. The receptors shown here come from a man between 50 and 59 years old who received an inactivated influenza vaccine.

The CDR3 bases are TGTGCCAGCAGCTTAGAACCGAGGGCCGGGGAGCTGTTTTTT. Protein sequence: CASSLEPRAGELFF. V gene TRBV5-5 combines with J gene TRBJ2-2, with D possibly matching TRBD2 (5 bases). The CDR3 runs 14 residues. With 2 bases removed from V and 6 bases from J, the gap between germline ends came to 11 bases. Germline CDR1 and CDR2: SGHKS and YYEKEE (reference sequence).

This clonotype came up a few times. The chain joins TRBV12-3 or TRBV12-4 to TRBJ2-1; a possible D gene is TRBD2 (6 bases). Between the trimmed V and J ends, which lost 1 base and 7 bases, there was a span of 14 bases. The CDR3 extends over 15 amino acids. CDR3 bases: TGTGCCAGCAGTTTAGTGGCAGGAGGGGCTAATGAGCAGTTCTTC. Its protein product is CASSLVAGGANEQFF.

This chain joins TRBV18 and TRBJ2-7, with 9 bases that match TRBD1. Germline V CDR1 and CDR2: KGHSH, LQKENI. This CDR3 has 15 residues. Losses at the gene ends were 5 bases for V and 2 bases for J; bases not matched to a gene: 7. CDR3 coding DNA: TGTGCCAGCTCATCCGGACAGGGGAGAACCTACGAGCAGTACTTC. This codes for CASSSGQGRTYEQYF. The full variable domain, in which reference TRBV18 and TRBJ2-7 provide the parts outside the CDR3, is NAGVMQNPRHLVRRRGQEARLRCSPMKGHSHVYWYRQLPEEGLKFMVYLQKENIIDESGMPKERFSAEFPKEGPSILRIQQVVRGDSAAYFCASSSGQGRTYEQYFGPGTRLTVT.

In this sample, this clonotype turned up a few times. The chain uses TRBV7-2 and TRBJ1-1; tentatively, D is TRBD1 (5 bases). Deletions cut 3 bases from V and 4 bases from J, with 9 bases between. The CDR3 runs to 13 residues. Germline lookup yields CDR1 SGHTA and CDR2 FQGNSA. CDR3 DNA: TGTGCCAGCAGCTTCCAACAGGCCACTGAAGCTTTCTTT. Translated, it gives CASSFQQATEAFF.

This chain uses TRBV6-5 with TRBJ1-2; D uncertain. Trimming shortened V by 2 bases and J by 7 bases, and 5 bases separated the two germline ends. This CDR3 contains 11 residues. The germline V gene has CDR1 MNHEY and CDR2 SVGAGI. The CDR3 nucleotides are TGTGCCAGCAGTTACCCGGGTGGCTACACCTTC. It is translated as CASSYPGGYTF.

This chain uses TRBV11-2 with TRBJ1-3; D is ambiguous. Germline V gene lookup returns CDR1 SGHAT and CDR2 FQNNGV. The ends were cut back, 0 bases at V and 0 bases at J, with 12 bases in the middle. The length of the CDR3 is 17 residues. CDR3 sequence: CASSLDGRPSSGNTIYF. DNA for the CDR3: TGTGCCAGCAGCTTAGACGGCAGGCCTAGCTCTGGAAACACCATATATTTT.

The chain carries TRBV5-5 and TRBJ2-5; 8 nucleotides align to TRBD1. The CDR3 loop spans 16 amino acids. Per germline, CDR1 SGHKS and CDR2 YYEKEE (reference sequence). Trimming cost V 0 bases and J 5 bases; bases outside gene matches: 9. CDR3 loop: CASSLGQGNGMETQYF. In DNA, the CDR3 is TGTGCCAGCAGCTTGGGACAGGGGAATGGAATGGAGACCCAGTACTTC.

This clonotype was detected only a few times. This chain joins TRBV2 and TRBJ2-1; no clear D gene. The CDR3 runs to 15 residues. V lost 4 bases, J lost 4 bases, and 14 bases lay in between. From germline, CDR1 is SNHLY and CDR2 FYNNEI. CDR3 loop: CASSVDGSTYNEQFF. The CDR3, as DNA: TGTGCCAGCAGTGTTGACGGGTCGACTTACAATGAGCAGTTCTTC.

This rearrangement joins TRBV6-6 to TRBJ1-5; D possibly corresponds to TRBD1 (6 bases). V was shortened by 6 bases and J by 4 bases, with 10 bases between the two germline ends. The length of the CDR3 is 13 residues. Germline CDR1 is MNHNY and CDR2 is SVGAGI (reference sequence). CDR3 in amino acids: CASSKGQNQPQHF. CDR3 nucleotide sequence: TGTGCCAGCAGCAAAGGACAGAATCAGCCCCAGCATTTT.

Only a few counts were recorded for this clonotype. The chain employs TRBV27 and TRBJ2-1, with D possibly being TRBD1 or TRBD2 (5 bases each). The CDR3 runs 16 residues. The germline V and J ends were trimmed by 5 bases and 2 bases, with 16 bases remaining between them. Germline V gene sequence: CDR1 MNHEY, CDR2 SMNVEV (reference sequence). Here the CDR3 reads CASSLGAGYPYNEQFF. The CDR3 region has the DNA TGTGCCAGCAGTCTAGGGGCGGGTTACCCCTACAATGAGCAGTTCTTC.

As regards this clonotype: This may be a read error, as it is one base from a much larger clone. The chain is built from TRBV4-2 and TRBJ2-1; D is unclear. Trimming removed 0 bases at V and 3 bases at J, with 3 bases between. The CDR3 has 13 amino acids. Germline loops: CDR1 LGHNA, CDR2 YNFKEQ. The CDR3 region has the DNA TGTGCCAGCAGCCAAGACGACTACAATGAGCAGTTCTTC. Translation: CASSQDDYNEQFF.

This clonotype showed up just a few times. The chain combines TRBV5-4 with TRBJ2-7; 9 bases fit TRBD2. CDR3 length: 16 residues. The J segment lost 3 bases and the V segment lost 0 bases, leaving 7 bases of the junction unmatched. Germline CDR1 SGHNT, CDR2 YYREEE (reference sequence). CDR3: CASSLALAGMVYEQYF. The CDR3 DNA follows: TGTGCCAGCAGCTTGGCCCTAGCGGGGATGGTCTACGAGCAGTACTTC.

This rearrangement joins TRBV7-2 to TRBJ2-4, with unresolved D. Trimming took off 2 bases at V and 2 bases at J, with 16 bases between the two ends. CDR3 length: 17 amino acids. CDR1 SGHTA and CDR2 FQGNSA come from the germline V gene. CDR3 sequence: CASSLTYGRLSKNIQYF. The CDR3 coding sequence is TGTGCCAGCAGCTTAACATACGGACGGTTATCCAAAAACATTCAGTACTTC.

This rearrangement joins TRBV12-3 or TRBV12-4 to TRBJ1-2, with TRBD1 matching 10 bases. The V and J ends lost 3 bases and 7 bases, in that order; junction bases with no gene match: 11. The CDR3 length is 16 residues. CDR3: CASSFQGQGLLSGYTF. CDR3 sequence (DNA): TGTGCCAGCAGTTTTCAGGGACAGGGGCTTCTAAGTGGCTACACCTTC.

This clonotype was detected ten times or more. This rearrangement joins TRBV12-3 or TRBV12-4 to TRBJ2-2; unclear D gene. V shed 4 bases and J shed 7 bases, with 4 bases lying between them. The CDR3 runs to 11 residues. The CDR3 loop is CASSSRGELFF. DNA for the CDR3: TGTGCCAGCAGTTCTCGCGGGGAGCTGTTTTTT.

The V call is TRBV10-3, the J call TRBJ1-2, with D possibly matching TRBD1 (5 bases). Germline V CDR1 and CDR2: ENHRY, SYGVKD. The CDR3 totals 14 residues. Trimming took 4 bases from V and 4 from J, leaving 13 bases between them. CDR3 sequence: CAISGLEQGYGYTF. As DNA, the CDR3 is TGTGCCATCAGTGGACTTGAGCAGGGCTATGGCTACACCTTC.

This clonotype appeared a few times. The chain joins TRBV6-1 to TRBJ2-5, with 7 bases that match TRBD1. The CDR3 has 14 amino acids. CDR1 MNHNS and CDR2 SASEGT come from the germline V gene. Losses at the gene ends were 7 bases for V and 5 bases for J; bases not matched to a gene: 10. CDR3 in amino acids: CASNDRAWGETQYF. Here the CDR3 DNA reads TGTGCCAGCAACGACAGGGCCTGGGGGGAGACCCAGTACTTC.

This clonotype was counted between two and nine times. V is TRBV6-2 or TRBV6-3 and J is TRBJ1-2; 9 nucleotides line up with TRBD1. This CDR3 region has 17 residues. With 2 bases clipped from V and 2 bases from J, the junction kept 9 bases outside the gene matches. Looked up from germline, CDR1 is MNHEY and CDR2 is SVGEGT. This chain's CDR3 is CASSYGDRAPANYGYTF. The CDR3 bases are TGTGCCAGCAGTTACGGGGACAGGGCCCCAGCCAACTATGGCTACACCTTC.

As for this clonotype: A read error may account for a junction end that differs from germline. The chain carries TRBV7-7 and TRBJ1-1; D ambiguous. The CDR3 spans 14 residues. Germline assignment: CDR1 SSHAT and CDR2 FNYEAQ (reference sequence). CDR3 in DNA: TGTGCTAGCAGCCCACTGGGATCGAACACTGAAGCTTTCTTT. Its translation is CASSPLGSNTEAFF.

CDR3 protein: CASSSSLAGVSEQYF. DNA for the CDR3: TGTGCCAGCAGCTCGTCCCTAGCGGGAGTTAGCGAGCAGTACTTC. The chain combines TRBV7-2 with TRBJ2-7, with 10 positions matching TRBD2. The J segment lost 6 bases and the V segment lost 4 bases, leaving 9 bases of the junction unmatched. This CDR3 comprises 15 residues. Germline lookup yields CDR1 SGHTA and CDR2 FQGNSA.

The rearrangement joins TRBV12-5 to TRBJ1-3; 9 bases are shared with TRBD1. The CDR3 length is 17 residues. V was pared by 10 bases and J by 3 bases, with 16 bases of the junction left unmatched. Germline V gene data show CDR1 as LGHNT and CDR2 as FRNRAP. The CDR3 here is CATLPERTGVIGNTIYF. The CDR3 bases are TGTGCTACCCTCCCGGAGAGGACAGGGGTGATTGGAAACACCATATATTTT.

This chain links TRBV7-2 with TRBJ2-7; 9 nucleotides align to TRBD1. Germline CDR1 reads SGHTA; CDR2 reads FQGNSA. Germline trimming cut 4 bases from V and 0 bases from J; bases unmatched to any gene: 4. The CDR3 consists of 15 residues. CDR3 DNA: TGTGCCAGCAGCTGGGGACAGGGCCCCTCCTACGAGCAGTACTTC. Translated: CASSWGQGPSYEQYF. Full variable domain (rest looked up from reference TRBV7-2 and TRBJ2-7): GAGVSQSPSNKVTEKGKDVELRCDPISGHTALYWYRQSLGQGLEFLIYFQGNSAPDKSGLPSDRFSAERTGGSVSTLTIQRTQQEDSAVYLCASSWGQGPSYEQYFGPGTRLTVT.

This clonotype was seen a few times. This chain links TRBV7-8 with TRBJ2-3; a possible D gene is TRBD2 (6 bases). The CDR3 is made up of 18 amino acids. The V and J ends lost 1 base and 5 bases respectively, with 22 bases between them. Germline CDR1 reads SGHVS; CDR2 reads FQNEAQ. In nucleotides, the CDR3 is TGTGCCAGCAGCTTAGGGCGGGATGCGCTCTCGGCATTAGATACGCAGTATTTT. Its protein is CASSLGRDALSALDTQYF.

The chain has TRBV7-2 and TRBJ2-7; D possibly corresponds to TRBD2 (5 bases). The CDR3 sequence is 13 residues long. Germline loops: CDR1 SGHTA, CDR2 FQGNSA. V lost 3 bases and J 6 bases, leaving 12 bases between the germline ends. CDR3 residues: CASSFGLGREQYF. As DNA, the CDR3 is TGTGCCAGCAGCTTTGGACTTGGGCGCGAGCAGTACTTC.

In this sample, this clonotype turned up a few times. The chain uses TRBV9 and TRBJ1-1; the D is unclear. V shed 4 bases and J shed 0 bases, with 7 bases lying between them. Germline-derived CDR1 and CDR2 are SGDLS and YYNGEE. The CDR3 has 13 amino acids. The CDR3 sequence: CASSPIVNTEAFF. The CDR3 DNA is TGTGCCAGCAGCCCAATAGTGAACACTGAAGCTTTCTTT.

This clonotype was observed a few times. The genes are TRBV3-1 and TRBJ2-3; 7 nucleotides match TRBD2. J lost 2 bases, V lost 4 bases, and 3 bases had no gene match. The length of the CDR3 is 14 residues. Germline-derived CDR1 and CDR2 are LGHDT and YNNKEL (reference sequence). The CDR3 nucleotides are TGTGCCAGCAGCCGGGACTACATCACAGATACGCAGTATTTT. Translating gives CASSRDYITDTQYF.

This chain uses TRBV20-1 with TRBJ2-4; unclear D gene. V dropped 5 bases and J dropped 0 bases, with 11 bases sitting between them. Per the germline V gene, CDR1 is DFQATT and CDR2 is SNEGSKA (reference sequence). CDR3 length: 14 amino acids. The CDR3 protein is CSAGPQLAKNIQYF. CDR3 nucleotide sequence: TGCAGTGCTGGACCTCAACTAGCCAAAAACATTCAGTACTTC.

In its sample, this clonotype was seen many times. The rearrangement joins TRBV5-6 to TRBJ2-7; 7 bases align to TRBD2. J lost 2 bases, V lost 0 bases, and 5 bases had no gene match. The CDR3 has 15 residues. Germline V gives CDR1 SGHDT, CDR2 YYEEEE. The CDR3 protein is CASSLGGSATYEQYF. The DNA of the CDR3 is TGTGCCAGCAGCTTGGGCGGGAGTGCAACCTACGAGCAGTACTTC.

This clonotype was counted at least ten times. CDR3 in amino acids: CSVIQGAIAGGPLGNEQFF. CDR3 nucleotide sequence: TGCAGCGTTATCCAGGGTGCGATAGCGGGAGGACCCCTGGGCAATGAGCAGTTCTTC. V usage is TRBV29-1 and J usage is TRBJ2-1; TRBD2 matches at 10 bases. V shed 5 bases and J 6 bases; nucleotides not matched to a gene: 22. CDR3 length: 19 amino acids. Germline CDR1 reads SQVTM; CDR2 reads ANQGSEA.

The DNA of the CDR3 is TGCGCCAGCAGCACCGGGACTGGCAAAGAGACCCAGTACTTC. Translating gives CASSTGTGKETQYF. The V and J genes are TRBV5-1 and TRBJ2-5; maybe TRBD2 (6 bases). This CDR3 is 14 amino acids long. Germline V gene lookup returns CDR1 SGHRS and CDR2 YFSETQ. V gave up 4 bases and J gave up 3 bases, with 13 bases separating them. The full variable domain, with the rest looked up from reference TRBV5-1 and TRBJ2-5, is KAGVTQTPRYLIKTRGQQVTLSCSPISGHRSVSWYQQTPGQGLQFLFEYFSETQRNKGNFPGRFSGRQFSNSRSEMNVSTLELGDSALYLCASSTGTGKETQYFGPGTRLLVL.